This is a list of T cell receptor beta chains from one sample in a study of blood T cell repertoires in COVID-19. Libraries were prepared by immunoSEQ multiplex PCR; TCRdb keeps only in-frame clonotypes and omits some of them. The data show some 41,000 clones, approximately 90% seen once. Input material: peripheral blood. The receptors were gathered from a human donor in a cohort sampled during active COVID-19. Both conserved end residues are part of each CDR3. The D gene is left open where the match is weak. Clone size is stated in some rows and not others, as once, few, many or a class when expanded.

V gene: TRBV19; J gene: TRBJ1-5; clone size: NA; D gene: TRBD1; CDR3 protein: CASSTSGTGGHQPQHF; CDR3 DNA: TGTGCCAGTAGTACATCCGGGACAGGGGGCCATCAGCCCCAGCATTTT
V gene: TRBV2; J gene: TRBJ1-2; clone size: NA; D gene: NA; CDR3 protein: CASGAPNFYGYTF; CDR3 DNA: TGTGCCAGCGGGGCCCCGAACTTCTATGGCTACACCTTC
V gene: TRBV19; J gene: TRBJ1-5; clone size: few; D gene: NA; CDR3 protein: CASRIGTSSQYSNQPQHF; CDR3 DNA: TGTGCCAGTAGAATAGGGACATCGAGCCAATATAGCAATCAGCCCCAGCATTTT
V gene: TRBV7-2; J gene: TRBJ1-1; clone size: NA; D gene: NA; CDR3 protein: CASSLAPGTEAFF; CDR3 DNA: TGTGCCAGCAGCTTAGCACCGGGCACTGAAGCTTTCTTT
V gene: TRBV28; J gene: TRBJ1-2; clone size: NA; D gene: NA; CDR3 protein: CASSSLQGTRRGYTF; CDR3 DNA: TGTGCCAGCAGTTCGCTCCAGGGGACCCGCCGGGGCTACACCTTC
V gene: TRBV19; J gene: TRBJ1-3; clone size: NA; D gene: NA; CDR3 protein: CASRVRGNGNTIYF; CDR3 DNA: TGTGCCAGTAGGGTCCGGGGGAACGGAAACACCATATATTTT
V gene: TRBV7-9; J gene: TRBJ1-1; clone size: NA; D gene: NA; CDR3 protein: CASSLETRTEAFF; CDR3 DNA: TGTGCCAGCAGCTTAGAAACTAGGACTGAAGCTTTCTTT
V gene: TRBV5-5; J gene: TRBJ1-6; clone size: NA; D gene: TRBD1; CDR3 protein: CASSRGQSNSPLHF; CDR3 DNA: TGTGCCAGCAGCCGGGGACAGTCCAATTCACCCCTCCACTTT
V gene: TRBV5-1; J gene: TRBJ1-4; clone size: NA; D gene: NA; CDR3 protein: CASSAQGGVGEKLFF; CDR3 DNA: TGCGCCAGCAGCGCCCAGGGAGGGGTTGGAGAAAAACTGTTTTTT
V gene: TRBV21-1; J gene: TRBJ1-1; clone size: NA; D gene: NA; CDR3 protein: CASSKERERGREAFF; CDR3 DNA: TGTGCCAGCAGCAAAGAGCGGGAGAGGGGAAGGGAAGCTTTCTTT
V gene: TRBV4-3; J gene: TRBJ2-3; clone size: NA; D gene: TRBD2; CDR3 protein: CASSQGLAGGPTDTQYF; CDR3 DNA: TGCGCCAGCAGCCAAGGACTAGCGGGGGGGCCCACAGATACGCAGTATTTT
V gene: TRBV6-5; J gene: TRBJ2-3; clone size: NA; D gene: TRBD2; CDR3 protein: CASTSGRTDTQYF; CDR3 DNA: TGTGCCAGCACTAGCGGGAGGACAGATACGCAGTATTTT
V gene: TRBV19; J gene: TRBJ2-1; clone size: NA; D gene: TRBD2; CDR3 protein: CASTASGRVGEQFF; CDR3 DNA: TGTGCCAGTACCGCTAGCGGGAGAGTCGGTGAGCAGTTCTTC
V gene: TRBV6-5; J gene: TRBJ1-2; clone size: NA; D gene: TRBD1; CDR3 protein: CASLTRTGNYGYTF; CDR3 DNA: TGTGCCAGCCTAACCCGGACAGGGAACTATGGCTACACCTTC
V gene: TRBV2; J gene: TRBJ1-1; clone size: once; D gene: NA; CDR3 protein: CASAAGRIDTEAFF; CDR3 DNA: TGTGCCAGCGCCGCGGGCAGAATTGACACTGAAGCTTTCTTT
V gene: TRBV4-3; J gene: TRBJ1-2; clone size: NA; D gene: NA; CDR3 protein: CASSHADSSNYGYTF; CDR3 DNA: TGCGCCAGCAGCCACGCGGACAGCTCTAACTATGGCTACACCTTC
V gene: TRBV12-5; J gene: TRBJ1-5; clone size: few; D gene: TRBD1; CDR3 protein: CASGTGGNQPQHF; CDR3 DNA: TGTGCTAGTGGGACAGGGGGCAATCAGCCCCAGCATTTT
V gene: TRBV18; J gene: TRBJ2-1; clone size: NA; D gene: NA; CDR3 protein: CASSPGMGARRLEQFF; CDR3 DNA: TGTGCCAGCTCACCCGGAATGGGGGCCCGAAGGCTTGAGCAGTTCTTC
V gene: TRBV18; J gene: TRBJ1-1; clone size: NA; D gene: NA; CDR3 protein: CASSLGGKNTEAFF; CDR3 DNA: TGTGCCAGCTCACTCGGGGGGAAGAACACTGAAGCTTTCTTT
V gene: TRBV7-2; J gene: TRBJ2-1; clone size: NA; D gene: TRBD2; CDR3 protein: CASQEKREDYNEQFF; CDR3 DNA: TGTGCCAGCCAAGAAAAGCGGGAGGACTACAATGAGCAGTTCTTC
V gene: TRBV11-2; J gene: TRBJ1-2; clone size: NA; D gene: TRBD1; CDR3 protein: CASSFRDRGEHGYTF; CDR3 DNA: TGTGCCAGCAGCTTCCGGGACAGGGGCGAGCATGGCTACACCTTC
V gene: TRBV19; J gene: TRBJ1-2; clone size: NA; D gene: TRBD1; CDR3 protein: CASMRTGLIGYTF; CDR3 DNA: TGTGCCAGTATGCGGACAGGGCTTATAGGCTACACCTTC
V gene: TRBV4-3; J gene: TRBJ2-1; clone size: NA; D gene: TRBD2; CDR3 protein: CASSQELTSGSGNEQFF; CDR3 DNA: TGCGCCAGCAGCCAAGAATTGACTAGCGGGAGTGGTAATGAGCAGTTCTTC
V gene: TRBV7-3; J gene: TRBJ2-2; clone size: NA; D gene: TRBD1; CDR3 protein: CASSSGGTGHTGELFF; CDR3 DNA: TGTGCCAGCAGCTCTGGTGGGACAGGGCACACCGGGGAGCTGTTTTTT
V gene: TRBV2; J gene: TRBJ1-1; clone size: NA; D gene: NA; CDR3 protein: CASRVTPNTEAFF; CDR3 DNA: TGTGCCAGCAGAGTGACACCGAACACTGAAGCTTTCTTT
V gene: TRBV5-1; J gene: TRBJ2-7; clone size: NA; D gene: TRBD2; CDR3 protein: CASSAIVAGRGDWQYF; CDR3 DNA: TGCGCCAGCAGCGCGATCGTAGCGGGCCGTGGTGATTGGCAGTACTTC
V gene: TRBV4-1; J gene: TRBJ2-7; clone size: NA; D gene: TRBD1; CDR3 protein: CASSQIGQGRYEQYF; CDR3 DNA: TGCGCCAGCAGCCAAATAGGACAGGGAAGATACGAGCAGTACTTC
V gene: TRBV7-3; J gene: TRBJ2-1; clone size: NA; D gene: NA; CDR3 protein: CASSLLAGAKYNEQFF; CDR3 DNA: TGTGCCAGCAGCTTACTGGCGGGGGCTAAATACAATGAGCAGTTCTTC
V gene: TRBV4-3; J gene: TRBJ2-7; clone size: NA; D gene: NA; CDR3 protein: CASSQDAGRSYEQYF; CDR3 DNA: TGCGCCAGCAGCCAAGATGCGGGGCGCTCCTACGAGCAGTACTTC
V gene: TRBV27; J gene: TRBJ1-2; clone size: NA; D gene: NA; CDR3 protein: CASSPGTLNYYGYTF; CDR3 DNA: TGTGCCAGCAGTCCCGGGACACTCAATTACTATGGCTACACCTTC
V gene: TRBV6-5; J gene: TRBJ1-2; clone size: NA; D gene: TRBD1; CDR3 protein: CASSYRDRYYGYTF; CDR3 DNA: TGTGCCAGCAGTTACCGGGACAGGTACTATGGCTACACCTTC
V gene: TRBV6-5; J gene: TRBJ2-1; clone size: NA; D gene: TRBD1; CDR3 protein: CASRNRGQGEQFF; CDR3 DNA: TGTGCCAGCAGGAACAGGGGGCAGGGTGAGCAGTTCTTC
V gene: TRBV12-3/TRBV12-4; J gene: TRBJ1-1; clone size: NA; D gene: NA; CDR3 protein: CASSLARGTEAFF; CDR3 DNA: TGTGCCAGCAGTTTAGCGCGGGGAACTGAAGCTTTCTTT
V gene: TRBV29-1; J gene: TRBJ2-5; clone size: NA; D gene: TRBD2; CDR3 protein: CSVDSPGLAGGLLQETQYF; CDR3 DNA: TGCAGCGTTGACTCACCGGGACTAGCGGGGGGCCTTCTCCAAGAGACCCAGTACTTC
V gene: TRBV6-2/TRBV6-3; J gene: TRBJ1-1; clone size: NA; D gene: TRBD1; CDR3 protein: CASSYTLTGATEAFF; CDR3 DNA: TGTGCCAGCAGTTACACGCTGACAGGGGCCACTGAAGCTTTCTTT
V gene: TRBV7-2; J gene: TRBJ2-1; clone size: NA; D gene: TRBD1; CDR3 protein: CASSLNRGSYNEQFF; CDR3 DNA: TGTGCCAGCAGCTTAAACAGGGGCTCCTACAATGAGCAGTTCTTC
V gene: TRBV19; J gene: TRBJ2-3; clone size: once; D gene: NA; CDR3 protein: CASRLMASTDTQYF; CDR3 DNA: TGTGCCAGTAGATTGATGGCTAGCACAGATACGCAGTATTTT
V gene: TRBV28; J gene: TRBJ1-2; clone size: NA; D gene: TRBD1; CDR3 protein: CASSLGDRGYGYTF; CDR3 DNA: TGTGCCAGCAGTTTAGGGGACAGGGGCTATGGCTACACCTTC
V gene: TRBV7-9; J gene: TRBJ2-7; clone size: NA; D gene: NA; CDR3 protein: CASNQQGRGYEQYF; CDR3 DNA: TGTGCCAGCAACCAACAGGGAAGAGGCTACGAGCAGTACTTC
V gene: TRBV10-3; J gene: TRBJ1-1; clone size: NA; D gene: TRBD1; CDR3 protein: CAISPRGWESNTEAFF; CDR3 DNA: TGTGCCATCAGTCCCAGGGGGTGGGAATCGAACACTGAAGCTTTCTTT
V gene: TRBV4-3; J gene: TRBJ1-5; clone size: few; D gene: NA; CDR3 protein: CASSQESRGHQPQHF; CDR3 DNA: TGCGCCAGCAGCCAAGAGTCCCGAGGGCATCAGCCCCAGCATTTT
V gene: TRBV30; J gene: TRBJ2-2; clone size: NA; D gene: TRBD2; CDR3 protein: CACEREGANTGELFF; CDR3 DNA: TGTGCCTGTGAGCGGGAGGGCGCGAACACCGGGGAGCTGTTTTTT
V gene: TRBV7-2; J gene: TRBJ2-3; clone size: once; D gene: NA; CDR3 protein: CASSLSGDTQYF; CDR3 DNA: TGTGCCAGCAGCTTAAGCGGTGATACGCAGTATTTT
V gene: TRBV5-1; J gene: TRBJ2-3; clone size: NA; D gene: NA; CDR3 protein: CASSLRPGINTDTQYF; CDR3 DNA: TGCGCCAGCAGCTTGCGGCCGGGGATTAACACAGATACGCAGTATTTT
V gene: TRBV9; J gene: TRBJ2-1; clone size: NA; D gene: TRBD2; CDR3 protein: CASGGYNEQFF; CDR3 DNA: TGTGCCTCGGGGGGGTACAATGAGCAGTTCTTC
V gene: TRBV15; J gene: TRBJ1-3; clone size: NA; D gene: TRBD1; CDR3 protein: CATRSGQDPRVNTIYF; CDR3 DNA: TGTGCCACCAGGAGTGGACAGGACCCGCGAGTAAACACCATATATTTT